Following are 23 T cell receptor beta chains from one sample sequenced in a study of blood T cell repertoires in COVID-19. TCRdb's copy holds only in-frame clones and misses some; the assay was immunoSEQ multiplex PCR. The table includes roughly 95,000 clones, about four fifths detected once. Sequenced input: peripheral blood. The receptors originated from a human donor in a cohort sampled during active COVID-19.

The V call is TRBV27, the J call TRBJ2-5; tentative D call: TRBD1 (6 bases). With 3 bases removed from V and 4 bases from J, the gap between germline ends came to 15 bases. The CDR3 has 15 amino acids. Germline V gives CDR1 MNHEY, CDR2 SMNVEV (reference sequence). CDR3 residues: CASSFQGIARETQYF. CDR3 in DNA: TGTGCCAGCAGTTTCCAGGGGATTGCTCGAGAGACCCAGTACTTC.

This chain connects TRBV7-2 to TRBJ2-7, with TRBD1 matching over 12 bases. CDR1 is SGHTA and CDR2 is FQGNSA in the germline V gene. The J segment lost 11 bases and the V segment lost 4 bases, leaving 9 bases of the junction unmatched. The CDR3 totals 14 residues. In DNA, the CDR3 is TGTGCCAGCAGCTATGAGCCGGGACAGGGGGCAGAGTACTTC. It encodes CASSYEPGQGAEYF.

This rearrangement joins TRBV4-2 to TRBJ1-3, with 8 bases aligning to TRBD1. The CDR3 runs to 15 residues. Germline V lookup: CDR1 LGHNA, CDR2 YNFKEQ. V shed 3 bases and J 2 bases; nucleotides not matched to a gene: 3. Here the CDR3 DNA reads TGTGCCAGCAGCCAGGCACAGGGGGCTGGAAACACCATATATTTT. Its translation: CASSQAQGAGNTIYF.

This CDR3 reads CASSIDFNEKLFF. Written as DNA, the CDR3 is TGTGCCAGCTCGATAGACTTTAATGAAAAACTGTTTTTT. The chain has TRBV18 and TRBJ1-4, with D uncertain. This CDR3 is 13 amino acids long. Per the germline V gene, CDR1 is KGHSH and CDR2 is LQKENI. V was shortened by 6 bases and J by 4 bases, with 9 bases between the two germline ends.

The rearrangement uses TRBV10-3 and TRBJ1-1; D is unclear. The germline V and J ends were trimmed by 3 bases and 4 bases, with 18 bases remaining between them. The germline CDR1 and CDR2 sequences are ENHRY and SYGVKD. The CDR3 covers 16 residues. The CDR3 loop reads CAISDLGKEGGTEAFF. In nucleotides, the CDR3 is TGTGCCATCAGTGATCTCGGGAAGGAGGGTGGCACTGAAGCTTTCTTT.

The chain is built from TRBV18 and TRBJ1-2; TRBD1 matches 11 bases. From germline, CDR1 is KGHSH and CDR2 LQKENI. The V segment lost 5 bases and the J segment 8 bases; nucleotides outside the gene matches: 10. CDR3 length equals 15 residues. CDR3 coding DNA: TGTGCCAGCTCATCCAACCGGGACAGGGGGTCCGGCTACACCTTC. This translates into CASSSNRDRGSGYTF.

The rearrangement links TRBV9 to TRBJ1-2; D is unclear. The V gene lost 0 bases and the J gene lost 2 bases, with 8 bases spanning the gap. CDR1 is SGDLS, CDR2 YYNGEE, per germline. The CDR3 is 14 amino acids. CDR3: CASSVAQANYGYTF. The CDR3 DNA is TGTGCCAGCAGCGTAGCGCAGGCGAACTATGGCTACACCTTC.

The CDR3: CSASNAGRSNQPQHF. DNA of the CDR3: TGCAGTGCTAGTAATGCAGGGAGGAGCAATCAGCCCCAGCATTTT. The V call is TRBV20-1, the J call TRBJ1-5, with D possibly matching TRBD1 (5 bases). The CDR3 is 15 amino acids. The V end lost 3 bases, the J end lost 1 base, and 13 bases lay between the germline ends. Germline lookup yields CDR1 DFQATT and CDR2 SNEGSKA (reference sequence).

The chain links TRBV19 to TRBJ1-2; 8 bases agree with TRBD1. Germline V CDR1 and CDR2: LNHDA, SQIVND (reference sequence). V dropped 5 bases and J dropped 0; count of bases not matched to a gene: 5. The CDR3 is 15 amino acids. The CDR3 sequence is CASSVSGQANYGYTF. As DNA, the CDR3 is TGTGCCAGTAGTGTCTCGGGACAGGCTAACTATGGCTACACCTTC. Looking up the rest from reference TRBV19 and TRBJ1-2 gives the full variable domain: DGGITQSPKYLFRKEGQNVTLSCEQNLNHDAMYWYRQDPGQGLRLIYYSQIVNDFQKGDIAEGYSVSREKKESFPLTVTSAQKNPTAFYLCASSVSGQANYGYTFGSGTRLTVV.

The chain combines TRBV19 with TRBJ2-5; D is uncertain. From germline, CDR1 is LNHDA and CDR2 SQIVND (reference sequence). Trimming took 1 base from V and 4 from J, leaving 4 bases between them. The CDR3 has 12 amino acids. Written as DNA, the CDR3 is TGTGCCAGTAGTATAGGGAGAGAGACCCAGTACTTC. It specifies CASSIGRETQYF.

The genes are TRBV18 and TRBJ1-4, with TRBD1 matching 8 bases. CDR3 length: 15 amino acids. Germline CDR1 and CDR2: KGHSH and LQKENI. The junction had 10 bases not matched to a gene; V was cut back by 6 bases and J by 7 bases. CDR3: CASSLMTGESEKLFF. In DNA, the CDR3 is TGTGCCAGCTCCCTAATGACAGGGGAAAGTGAAAAACTGTTTTTT.

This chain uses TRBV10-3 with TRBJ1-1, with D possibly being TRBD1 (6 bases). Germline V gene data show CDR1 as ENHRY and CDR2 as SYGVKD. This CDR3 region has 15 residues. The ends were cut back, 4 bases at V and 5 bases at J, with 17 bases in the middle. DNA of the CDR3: TGTGCCATCAGTGCTGGGGCGGGGGCAGGAACTGAAGCTTTCTTT. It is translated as CAISAGAGAGTEAFF.

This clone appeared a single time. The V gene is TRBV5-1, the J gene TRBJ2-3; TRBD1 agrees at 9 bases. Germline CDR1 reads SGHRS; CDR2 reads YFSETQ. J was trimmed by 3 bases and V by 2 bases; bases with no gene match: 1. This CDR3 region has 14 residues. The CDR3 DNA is TGCGCCAGCAGCTTTGGACAGGGGACAGATACGCAGTATTTT. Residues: CASSFGQGTDTQYF.

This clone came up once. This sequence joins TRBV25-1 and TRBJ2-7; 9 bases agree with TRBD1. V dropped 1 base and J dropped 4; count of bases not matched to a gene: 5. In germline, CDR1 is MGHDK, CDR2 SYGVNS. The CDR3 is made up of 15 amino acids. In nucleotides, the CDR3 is TGTGCCAGCAGTGAATCCGGGACAGGGCATTACGAGCAGTACTTC. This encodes CASSESGTGHYEQYF.

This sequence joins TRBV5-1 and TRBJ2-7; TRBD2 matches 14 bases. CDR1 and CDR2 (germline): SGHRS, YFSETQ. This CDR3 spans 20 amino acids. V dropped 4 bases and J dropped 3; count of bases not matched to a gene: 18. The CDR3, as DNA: TGCGCCAGCAGCGATGGGACTAGCGGGAGTCGAGTAACTTATAGCTACGAGCAGTACTTC. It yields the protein CASSDGTSGSRVTYSYEQYF.

In DNA, the CDR3 is TGTGCCAGCAGCTTAGGCCGACAGGGCACAGATACGCAGTATTTT. Protein product: CASSLGRQGTDTQYF. This chain uses TRBV13 with TRBJ2-3, with a possible D match to TRBD1 (6 bases). The CDR3 is 15 residues long. The V gene lost 0 bases and the J gene lost 1 base, with 8 bases spanning the gap. Germline values: CDR1 PRHDT, CDR2 FYEKMQ (reference sequence). Full variable domain (remainder filled in from reference TRBV13 and TRBJ2-3): AAGVIQSPRHLIKEKRETATLKCYPIPRHDTVYWYQQGPGQDPQFLISFYEKMQSDKGSIPDRFSAQQFSDYHSELNMSSLELGDSALYFCASSLGRQGTDTQYFGPGTRLTVL.

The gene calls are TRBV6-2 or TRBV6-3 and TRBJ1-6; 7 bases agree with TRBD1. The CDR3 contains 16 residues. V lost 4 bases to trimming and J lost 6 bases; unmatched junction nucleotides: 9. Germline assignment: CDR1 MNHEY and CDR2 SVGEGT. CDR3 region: CASSWTWDRSNSPLHF. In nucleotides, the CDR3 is TGTGCCAGCAGTTGGACCTGGGACAGAAGTAATTCACCCCTCCACTTT.

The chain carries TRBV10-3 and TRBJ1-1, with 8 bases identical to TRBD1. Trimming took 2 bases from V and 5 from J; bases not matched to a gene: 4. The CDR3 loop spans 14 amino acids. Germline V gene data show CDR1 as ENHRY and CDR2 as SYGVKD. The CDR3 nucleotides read TGTGCCATCAGTGAGGGACAGGGAAGAACTGAAGCTTTCTTT. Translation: CAISEGQGRTEAFF.

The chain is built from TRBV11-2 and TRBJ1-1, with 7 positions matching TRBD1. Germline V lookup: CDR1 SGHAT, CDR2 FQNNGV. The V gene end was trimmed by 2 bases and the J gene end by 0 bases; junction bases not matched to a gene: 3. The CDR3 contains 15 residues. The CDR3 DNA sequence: TGTGCCAGCAGCTTAAGACAGGGATTGAACACTGAAGCTTTCTTT. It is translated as CASSLRQGLNTEAFF.

CDR3 nucleotides: TGCGCCAGCAGCCGGACAGGTGGAGGGAATTCACCCCTCCACTTT. Translated, it gives CASSRTGGGNSPLHF. The V and J genes are TRBV4-3 and TRBJ1-6; 7 nucleotides line up with TRBD1. The CDR3 is 15 amino acids. Germline V gene data show CDR1 as LGHNA and CDR2 as YSLEER. J gave up 7 bases and V 4 bases, and 7 bases lay outside the gene matches.

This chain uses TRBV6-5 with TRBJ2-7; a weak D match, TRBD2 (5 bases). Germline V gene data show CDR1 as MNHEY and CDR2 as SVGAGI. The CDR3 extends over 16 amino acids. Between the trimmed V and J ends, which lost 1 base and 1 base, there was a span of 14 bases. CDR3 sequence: CASSYFSKGSSYEQYF. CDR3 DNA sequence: TGTGCCAGCAGTTACTTTTCTAAAGGGAGTTCCTACGAGCAGTACTTC.

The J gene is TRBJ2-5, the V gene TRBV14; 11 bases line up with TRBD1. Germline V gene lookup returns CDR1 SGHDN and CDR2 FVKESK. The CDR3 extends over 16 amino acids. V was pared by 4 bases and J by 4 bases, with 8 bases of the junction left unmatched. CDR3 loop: CASSLLGQGARETQYF. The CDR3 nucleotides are TGTGCCAGCAGCCTTCTTGGACAGGGGGCACGAGAGACCCAGTACTTC.

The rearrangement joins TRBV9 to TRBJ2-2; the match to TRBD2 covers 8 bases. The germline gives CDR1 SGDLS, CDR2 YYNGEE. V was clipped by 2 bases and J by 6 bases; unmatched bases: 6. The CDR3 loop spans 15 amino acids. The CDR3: CASSVLAGSPGELFF. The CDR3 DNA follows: TGTGCCAGCAGCGTCTTAGCGGGATCCCCCGGGGAGCTGTTTTTT.